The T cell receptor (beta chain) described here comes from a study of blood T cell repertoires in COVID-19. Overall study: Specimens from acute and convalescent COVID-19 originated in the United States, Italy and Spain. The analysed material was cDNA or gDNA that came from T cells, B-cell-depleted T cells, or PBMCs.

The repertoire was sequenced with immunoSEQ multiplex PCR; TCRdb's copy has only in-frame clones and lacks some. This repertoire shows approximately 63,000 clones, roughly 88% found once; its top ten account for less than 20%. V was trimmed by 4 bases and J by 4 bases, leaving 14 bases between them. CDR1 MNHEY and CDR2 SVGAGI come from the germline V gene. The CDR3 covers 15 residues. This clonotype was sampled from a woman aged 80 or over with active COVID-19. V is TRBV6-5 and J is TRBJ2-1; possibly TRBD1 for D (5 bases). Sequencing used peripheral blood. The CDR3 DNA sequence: TGTGCCAGCAGTTCTGGACACTCAGGATACAATGAGCAGTTCTTC. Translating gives CASSSGHSGYNEQFF.